The present TCR beta chain was sequenced within a study of blood T cell repertoires in COVID-19. Study-wide context: PBMCs, B-cell-depleted T cells, or T cells were the source of the cDNA or gDNA that made up the material.

This CDR3 has 17 residues. With 0 bases clipped from V and 4 bases from J, the junction kept 9 bases outside the gene matches. The germline V gene encodes CDR1 SGHAT and CDR2 FQNNGV. How the authors handled the data: How many nucleated cells were present was estimated from reference gene primer amplification. Generated by immunoSEQ multiplex PCR, the TCRdb table keeps only in-frame clones and is missing some. V, J and clone size were drawn from that table, and D and trimming were deduced from the DNA. The table shows about 110,000 clones, with more than 65% occurring only once. The V call is TRBV11-2, the J call TRBJ2-5; 9 bases map to TRBD2. The sample was peripheral blood. The origin of this receptor is a woman older than 75 with acute or convalescent COVID-19. CDR3 protein: CASSLDRLAGLIETQYF. CDR3 nucleotides: TGTGCCAGCAGCTTAGATAGGCTAGCGGGACTTATAGAGACCCAGTACTTC. Full variable domain (remainder filled in from reference TRBV11-2 and TRBJ2-5): EAGVAQSPRYKIIEKRQSVAFWCNPISGHATLYWYQQILGQGPKLLIQFQNNGVVDDSQLPKDRFSAERLKGVDSTLKIQPAKLEDSAVYLCASSLDRLAGLIETQYFGPGTRLLVL.